Below are 20 T cell receptor beta chains sequenced from a single sample in a study of beta chain features in type 1 diabetes. The entirety of the isolated RNA underwent reverse transcription, so expressed TCRB transcripts were sequenced. Using immunoSEQ multiplex PCR, the repertoire was profiled, and TCRdb retains in-frame clones only, with some absent. The sample includes hundreds of thousands of clones, 15% of them seen just once. Sequencing was carried out using naive CD4+ T cells from blood. These receptors came from a man aged 18 to 29 in good health.

The chain has TRBV9 and TRBJ2-1; D is ambiguous. Germline assignment: CDR1 SGDLS and CDR2 YYNGEE. Trimming removed 0 bases at V and 4 bases at J, with 11 bases between. The CDR3 is made up of 15 amino acids. The CDR3 reads CASSVEGSRYNEQFF. In DNA, the CDR3 is TGTGCCAGCAGCGTAGAGGGCAGCCGATACAATGAGCAGTTCTTC.

On this clone: The same CDR3 is also encoded by other DNA sequences in this sample. V usage is TRBV5-4 and J usage is TRBJ2-5, with TRBD1 matching 8 bases. Trimming at V came to 1 base and at J to 4 bases, leaving 3 bases not matched to a gene. Germline CDR1 SGHNT, CDR2 YYREEE (reference sequence). This CDR3 region has 14 residues. Here the CDR3 DNA reads TGTGCCAGCAGCTTGTCAGGGGGCGGAGAGACCCAGTACTTC. Amino acid sequence: CASSLSGGGETQYF. Combining the CDR3 with reference TRBV5-4 and TRBJ2-5 gives the whole variable domain ETGVTQSPTHLIKTRGQQVTLRCSSQSGHNTVSWYQQALGQGPQFIFQYYREEENGRGNFPPRFSGLQFPNYSSELNVNALELDDSALYLCASSLSGGGETQYFGPGTRLLVL.

This rearrangement joins TRBV9 to TRBJ1-1; the match to TRBD1 covers 8 bases. Per the germline V gene, CDR1 is SGDLS and CDR2 is YYNGEE. The J segment lost 5 bases and the V segment lost 4 bases, leaving 7 bases of the junction unmatched. The CDR3 covers 14 residues. CDR3 bases: TGTGCCAGCAGCCGGGGACAGGCGGGGACTGAAGCTTTCTTT. It specifies CASSRGQAGTEAFF.

This clone occurred a few times. The chain has TRBV7-9 and TRBJ1-5, with TRBD1 matching 7 bases. Germline V gene sequence: CDR1 SEHNR, CDR2 FQNEAQ (reference sequence). The CDR3 is 15 amino acids. Trimming took 1 base from V and 2 from J; bases not matched to a gene: 2. The CDR3 DNA is TGTGCCAGCAGCTTAGACGACAGGGGCAATCAGCCCCAGCATTTT. Translated, it gives CASSLDDRGNQPQHF.

The V call is TRBV18, the J call TRBJ1-2; D is undetermined. V lost 4 bases and J 2 bases, leaving 8 bases between the germline ends. The CDR3 covers 13 residues. Germline assignment: CDR1 KGHSH and CDR2 LQKENI. CDR3 residues: CASSLDLNYGYTF. The CDR3 DNA reads TGTGCCAGCTCACTAGACCTAAACTATGGCTACACCTTC. Full variable domain (outside the CDR3, taken from reference TRBV18 and TRBJ1-2): NAGVMQNPRHLVRRRGQEARLRCSPMKGHSHVYWYRQLPEEGLKFMVYLQKENIIDESGMPKERFSAEFPKEGPSILRIQQVVRGDSAAYFCASSLDLNYGYTFGSGTRLTVV.

This rearrangement joins TRBV29-1 to TRBJ2-7; D is tentatively TRBD1 or TRBD2 (5 bases each). V lost 5 bases and J lost 4, with 12 bases in between. CDR3 size: 12 residues. In germline, CDR1 is SQVTM, CDR2 ANQGSEA. Written as DNA, the CDR3 is TGCAGCGTTCAAAGAGGGGTTTACGAGCAGTACTTC. It is translated as CSVQRGVYEQYF.

This rearrangement joins TRBV2 to TRBJ1-1; D ambiguous. Trimming removed 4 bases from V and 2 bases from J, with 5 bases in between. This CDR3 has 12 amino acids. Germline CDR1 is SNHLY and CDR2 is FYNNEI. CDR3 in amino acids: CASSVANTEAFF. CDR3 sequence (DNA): TGTGCCAGCAGTGTGGCTAACACTGAAGCTTTCTTT. The full variable domain, its missing parts supplied by reference TRBV2 and TRBJ1-1, is EPEVTQTPSHQVTQMGQEVILRCVPISNHLYFYWYRQILGQKVEFLVSFYNNEISEKSEIFDDQFSVERPDGSNFTLKIRSTKLEDSAMYFCASSVANTEAFFGQGTRLTVV.

This chain links TRBV7-3 with TRBJ1-6; the D is unclear. The germline V gene encodes CDR1 SGHTA and CDR2 FQGTGA. This CDR3 has 17 amino acids. Deletions cut 5 bases from V and 3 bases from J, with 17 bases between. CDR3 sequence reads: CASSRLKLLNYNSPLHF. In DNA, the CDR3 is TGTGCCAGCAGCCGACTTAAACTACTTAACTATAATTCACCCCTCCACTTT.

This clone occurred a few times. The J gene is TRBJ2-7, the V gene TRBV27; D is undetermined. The V and J ends lost 6 bases and 7 bases respectively, with 25 bases between them. Germline values: CDR1 MNHEY, CDR2 SMNVEV (reference sequence). The CDR3 contains 16 residues. CDR3: CASRSVGRQSLSEQYF. The CDR3 region has the DNA TGTGCCAGCAGGAGTGTAGGGCGGCAATCCCTAAGTGAGCAGTACTTC.

The chain couples TRBV28 to TRBJ2-1, with D perhaps TRBD1 or TRBD2 (7 bases each). V was pared by 7 bases and J by 14 bases, with 15 bases between. CDR3 size: 11 residues. Germline V gives CDR1 MDHEN, CDR2 SYDVKM. DNA for the CDR3: TGTGCCAGCAACCACCCAGGGGGGGAGTTCTTC. It encodes CASNHPGGEFF.

A few counts support this clone. The chain combines TRBV29-1 with TRBJ2-7; unclear D gene. Trimming removed 4 bases from V and 3 bases from J, with 10 bases in between. The CDR3 is 12 amino acids. The V gene's germline CDR1 is SQVTM and CDR2 ANQGSEA. In nucleotides, the CDR3 is TGCAGCGTTGGGCTACCTAGCTACGAGCAGTACTTC. Its protein is CSVGLPSYEQYF.

This clone has only a few counts. The chain couples TRBV10-3 to TRBJ1-5; possible D gene TRBD1, 5 bases. The V gene's germline CDR1 is ENHRY and CDR2 SYGVKD. Trimming removed 6 bases from V and 3 bases from J, with 9 bases in between. The CDR3 is 13 amino acids. The CDR3 sequence is CAISGTNNQPQHF. The CDR3 region has the DNA TGTGCCATCAGCGGGACTAACAATCAGCCCCAGCATTTT.

The rearrangement uses TRBV7-9 and TRBJ1-2; TRBD1 might be the D (6 bases). Germline V gene sequence: CDR1 SEHNR, CDR2 FQNEAQ (reference sequence). V shed 6 bases and J shed 4 bases, with 15 bases lying between them. The CDR3 loop spans 14 amino acids. The CDR3 nucleotides read TGTGCCAGCAGTAATCAGGGGCGCAGCTATGGCTACACCTTC. Its translation is CASSNQGRSYGYTF.

V and J are TRBV5-1 and TRBJ2-7, with 7 bases that match TRBD1. Germline assignment: CDR1 SGHRS and CDR2 YFSETQ. The V segment lost 3 bases and the J segment 0 bases; nucleotides outside the gene matches: 6. The CDR3 is made up of 15 amino acids. CDR3 protein: CASSSTGVVSYEQYF. CDR3 coding DNA: TGCGCCAGCAGCTCCACAGGGGTAGTCTCCTACGAGCAGTACTTC.

This clone was recorded many times. The gene calls are TRBV7-2 and TRBJ2-4; D is ambiguous. The CDR3 loop spans 11 amino acids. Trimming stripped 5 bases from V and 3 bases from J, with 2 bases between. Germline-derived CDR1 and CDR2 are SGHTA and FQGNSA. The CDR3 reads CASSDKNIQYF. In DNA, the CDR3 is TGTGCCAGCAGCGACAAAAACATTCAGTACTTC.

The genes are TRBV18 and TRBJ1-2; 10 bases line up with TRBD1. The V gene's germline CDR1 is KGHSH and CDR2 LQKENI. The CDR3 spans 14 residues. The V segment lost 3 bases and the J segment 6 bases; nucleotides outside the gene matches: 4. The CDR3 DNA is TGTGCCAGCTCACCCGGGACAGGGGTGAATGGCTACACCTTC. Its protein is CASSPGTGVNGYTF.

This clone appeared a few times. The V and J genes are TRBV28 and TRBJ1-1; tentative D call: TRBD1 (5 bases). With 5 bases removed from V and 1 base from J, the gap between germline ends came to 17 bases. Germline CDR1 MDHEN, CDR2 SYDVKM. The CDR3 length is 16 residues. This chain's CDR3 is CASSPTAGTGNTEAFF. The CDR3 DNA sequence: TGTGCCAGCAGTCCCACGGCCGGGACGGGGAACACTGAAGCTTTCTTT.

At least ten counts were recorded for this clone. The J gene is TRBJ2-1, the V gene TRBV10-3, with D unresolved. The germline V gene encodes CDR1 ENHRY and CDR2 SYGVKD. Trimming took off 7 bases at V and 6 bases at J, with 13 bases between the two ends. CDR3 length: 13 amino acids. The DNA of the CDR3 is TGTGCCATCATAAATGCGCGATCCAATGAGCAGTTCTTC. Amino acid sequence: CAIINARSNEQFF.

This clone was seen at least ten times. V usage is TRBV10-3 and J usage is TRBJ2-7; weak D call: TRBD1 (6 bases). Trimming cost V 3 bases and J 0 bases, with 9 bases left between them. Germline CDR1 ENHRY, CDR2 SYGVKD. The CDR3 is made up of 14 amino acids. The DNA of the CDR3 is TGTGCCATCAGTGAAAGGGGGAGCTCCTACGAGCAGTACTTC. It codes for CAISERGSSYEQYF.

V usage is TRBV9 and J usage is TRBJ1-1, with D tentatively TRBD1 (5 bases). CDR3 size: 14 residues. Trimming removed 3 bases from V and 1 base from J, with 10 bases in between. Germline V gene data show CDR1 as SGDLS and CDR2 as YYNGEE. The CDR3 reads CASSGDSRNTEAFF. The DNA for the CDR3 is TGTGCCAGCAGCGGAGACAGCCGGAACACTGAAGCTTTCTTT.